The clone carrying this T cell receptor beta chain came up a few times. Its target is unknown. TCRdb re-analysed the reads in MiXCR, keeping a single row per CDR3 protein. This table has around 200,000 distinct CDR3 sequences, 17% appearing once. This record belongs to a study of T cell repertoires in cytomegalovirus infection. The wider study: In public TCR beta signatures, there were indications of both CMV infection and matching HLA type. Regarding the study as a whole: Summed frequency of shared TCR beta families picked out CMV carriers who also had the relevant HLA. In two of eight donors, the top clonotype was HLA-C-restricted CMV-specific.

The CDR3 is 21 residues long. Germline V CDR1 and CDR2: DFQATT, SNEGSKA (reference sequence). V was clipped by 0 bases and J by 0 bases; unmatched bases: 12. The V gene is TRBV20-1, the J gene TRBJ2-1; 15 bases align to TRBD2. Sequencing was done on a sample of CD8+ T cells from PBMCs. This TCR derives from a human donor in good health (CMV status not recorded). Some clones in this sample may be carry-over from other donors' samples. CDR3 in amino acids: CSARDWPGLAGGRSSYNEQFF. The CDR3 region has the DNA TGCAGTGCTAGAGATTGGCCGGGACTAGCGGGGGGAAGGAGCTCCTACAATGAGCAGTTCTTC.